The rows below give T cell receptor beta chains drawn from one sample of a study of T cell repertoires in cytomegalovirus infection. TCRdb processed the reads anew with MiXCR; each CDR3 protein has one entry. The sample contains about 740,000 distinct CDR3 sequences, less than 40% of which appear only once. The sample comprised PBMCs. The source is a human donor in good health (CMV status not recorded). Some clones in this sample may be carry-over from other donors' samples. Each CDR3 is given with its conserved first and last residue. The D gene is left open where the match is weak. Clone size is stated in some rows and not others, as once, few, many or a class when expanded.

TRBJ1-2,NA,TRBD1,TRBV7-6,CASTRDRVGHGYTF,TGTGCCAGCACGAGGGACAGGGTCGGACATGGCTACACCTTC
TRBJ1-5,NA,NA,TRBV19,CASDFGARQPQHF,TGTGCCAGTGATTTCGGGGCCAGGCAGCCCCAGCATTTT
TRBJ1-5,NA,NA,TRBV6-1,CASSESGRHQPQHF,TGTGCCAGCAGTGAAAGCGGCCGGCATCAGCCCCAGCATTTT
TRBJ2-3,many,TRBD1,TRBV7-2,CASSFKQGAPDTQYF,TGTGCCAGCAGCTTCAAGCAGGGGGCCCCAGATACGCAGTATTTT
TRBJ1-4,many,NA,TRBV4-1,CASSQGGGADEKLFF,TGCGCCAGCAGCCAAGGGGGGGGTGCCGATGAAAAACTGTTTTTT
TRBJ1-1,NA,NA,TRBV28,CASITNTEAFF,TGTGCCAGCATTACGAACACTGAAGCTTTCTTT
TRBJ2-2,NA,NA,TRBV7-9,CASGMGQNTGELFF,TGTGCCAGCGGCATGGGACAGAACACCGGGGAGCTGTTTTTT
TRBJ2-2,few,TRBD1,TRBV7-8,CASSPKGTANTGELFF,TGTGCCAGCAGCCCAAAGGGGACAGCGAACACCGGGGAGCTGTTTTTT
TRBJ1-4,NA,NA,TRBV5-4,CASSLKGGSEKLFF,TGTGCCAGCAGCTTGAAGGGAGGGAGTGAAAAACTGTTTTTT
TRBJ2-3,NA,TRBD1,TRBV6-1,CASSLRIKGGTDTPYF,TGTGCCAGCAGTCTCCGTATCAAAGGGGGCACAGATACGCCGTATTTT
TRBJ2-4,few,NA,TRBV20-1,CSASRSALGRNIQYF,TGCAGTGCTAGCAGATCTGCTTTGGGTCGAAACATTCAGTACTTC
TRBJ2-7,few,NA,TRBV7-6,CASSHEGGAGWGEQYF,TGTGCCAGCAGTCACGAGGGGGGGGCAGGGTGGGGCGAGCAGTACTTC
TRBJ2-3,NA,TRBD2,TRBV3-1,CASSQDYAGVKDTQYF,TGTGCCAGCAGCCAAGATTATGCGGGAGTGAAAGATACGCAGTATTTT
TRBJ2-7,NA,TRBD2,TRBV10-3,CAISPGGRAPEQYF,TGTGCCATCAGTCCGGGCGGGAGGGCCCCCGAGCAGTACTTC
TRBJ1-6,few,NA,TRBV7-3,CASSDWSSYNSPLHF,TGTGCCAGCAGCGATTGGAGCTCCTATAATTCACCCCTCCACTTT
TRBJ1-2,NA,NA,TRBV28,CASSLSSPDGYTF,TGTGCCAGCAGTTTATCTAGTCCGGATGGCTACACCTTC
TRBJ2-1,few,NA,TRBV18,CASSPRDEQFF,TGTGCCAGCTCACCACGCGATGAGCAGTTCTTC
TRBJ1-5,NA,TRBD1,TRBV7-2,CASSARDRGDQPQHF,TGTGCCAGCAGCGCCCGGGACAGGGGGGATCAGCCCCAGCATTTT
TRBJ2-6,NA,NA,TRBV24-1,CATSYGAGANVLTF,TGTGCCACCAGTTATGGGGCTGGGGCCAACGTCCTGACTTTC
TRBJ2-3,few,TRBD2,TRBV5-5,CASGNLAGVTDTQYF,TGTGCCAGCGGGAACCTAGCGGGAGTTACAGATACGCAGTATTTT
TRBJ2-3,NA,NA,TRBV19,CASRGGWRTDTQYF,TGTGCCAGTCGAGGGGGGTGGCGCACAGATACGCAGTATTTT
TRBJ2-5,few,NA,TRBV27,CASKSFLKGTETQYF,TGTGCCAGCAAATCCTTTTTGAAGGGTACCGAGACCCAGTACTTC
TRBJ1-5,NA,TRBD1,TRBV7-2,CASSLLDRGQVSNQPQHF,TGTGCCAGCAGCCTCCTAGATAGGGGGCAGGTCAGCAATCAGCCCCAGCATTTT
TRBJ2-5,few,NA,TRBV7-3,CASSEGAGETQYF,TGTGCCAGCAGCGAAGGGGCGGGCGAGACCCAGTACTTC
TRBJ1-2,NA,NA,TRBV27,CASSTTPTAGTNGYTF,TGTGCCAGCAGTACGACCCCGACAGCCGGGACAAACGGCTACACCTTC
TRBJ2-1,few,TRBD1,TRBV11-2,CASAQGEPAYNEQFF,TGTGCCAGCGCTCAGGGGGAGCCCGCCTACAATGAGCAGTTCTTC
TRBJ1-5,NA,NA,TRBV15,CATSRVGSNQPPHF,TGTGCCACCAGCAGAGTCGGCAGCAATCAGCCCCCGCATTTT
TRBJ1-2,NA,NA,TRBV7-9,CASSLVGGPLDYGYTF,TGTGCCAGCAGCTTGGTGGGGGGGCCCCTGGACTATGGCTACACCTTC
TRBJ1-5,NA,NA,TRBV7-8,CASSLEGRRVNQPQHF,TGTGCCAGCAGCTTAGAAGGCAGGAGAGTTAATCAGCCCCAGCATTTT
TRBJ1-5,NA,NA,TRBV20-1,CSARDYQGRNQPQHF,TGCAGTGCTAGAGATTATCAGGGTCGCAATCAGCCCCAGCATTTT
TRBJ1-1,NA,TRBD1,TRBV7-9,CASEEGQWRTEAFF,TGTGCCAGCGAGGAGGGACAGTGGAGGACTGAAGCTTTCTTT
TRBJ1-5,NA,NA,TRBV28,CASSFGPGVRNQPQHF,NA